This T cell receptor (beta chain) was captured by sequencing in a study of OX40 agonist ivuxolimab in advanced cancers. In the study overall: Patients received ivuxolimab, an agonistic anti-OX40 (CD134) antibody.

The count of this clone is one. Method: immunoSEQ multiplex PCR; TCRdb's copy keeps in-frame clones and lacks some. This sample has 12,000 or so clones, with 75% to 85% found just once. Germline lookup yields CDR1 SGHDN and CDR2 FVKESK. The CDR3 is 13 amino acids. Trimming left V 6 bases short and J 7 bases short, with 12 bases between. The chain joins TRBV14 to TRBJ2-2, with D possibly being TRBD1 (6 bases). This specimen consisted of CD4+ or CD8+ T cells sorted from blood, obtained in a trial of the OX40 agonist ivuxolimab. The receptor comes from an adult with an advanced solid tumor such as melanoma, head and neck, liver or kidney cancer. This chain's CDR3 is CASSLRGSGELFF. CDR3 bases: TGTGCCAGCAGTCTCAGGGGAAGCGGGGAGCTGTTTTTT.